The rows below give T cell receptor beta chains drawn from one sample of a study of OX40 agonist ivuxolimab in advanced cancers. The assay was immunoSEQ multiplex PCR, and TCRdb's table has in-frame clones only and misses some. The sample lists about 88,000 clones; approximately 85% were seen once. Sequencing was performed on CD4+ or CD8+ T cells sorted from blood, taken in a trial of the OX40 agonist ivuxolimab. The receptor source for this set is an adult with an advanced solid tumor such as melanoma, head and neck, liver or kidney cancer. The CDR3 runs from the conserved cysteine through the conserved F or W. D genes are given only for firm matches. The size entry is marked missing in some rows and otherwise reads once, few, many or a size class.

D gene: NA; clone size: NA; J gene: TRBJ1-4; V gene: TRBV4-2; CDR3 protein: CASSPGPTNEKLFF; CDR3 DNA: TGTGCCAGCAGCCCCGGCCCAACTAATGAAAAACTGTTTTTT
D gene: NA; clone size: NA; J gene: TRBJ1-2; V gene: TRBV19; CDR3 protein: CASSIGNRWGNYGYTF; CDR3 DNA: TGTGCCAGTAGTATTGGGAATCGATGGGGGAACTATGGCTACACCTTC
D gene: TRBD1; clone size: NA; J gene: TRBJ1-2; V gene: TRBV7-8; CDR3 protein: CASSPSKGAFYGYTF; CDR3 DNA: TGTGCCAGCAGCCCCTCGAAGGGGGCGTTCTATGGCTACACCTTC
D gene: NA; clone size: NA; J gene: TRBJ1-1; V gene: TRBV5-1; CDR3 protein: CASRLDTNTEAFF; CDR3 DNA: TGCGCCAGCAGATTGGACACTAACACTGAAGCTTTCTTT
D gene: NA; clone size: NA; J gene: TRBJ2-1; V gene: TRBV19; CDR3 protein: CASSYQTAPYNEQFF; CDR3 DNA: TGTGCCAGTAGCTATCAGACGGCCCCATACAATGAGCAGTTCTTC
D gene: TRBD1; clone size: few; J gene: TRBJ2-4; V gene: TRBV9; CDR3 protein: CASSVEGQVRNIQYF; CDR3 DNA: TGTGCCAGCAGCGTAGAGGGACAGGTCAGAAACATTCAGTACTTC
D gene: NA; clone size: NA; J gene: TRBJ1-4; V gene: TRBV30; CDR3 protein: CAWSRRGGNEKLFF; CDR3 DNA: TGTGCCTGGAGTCGTAGGGGGGGAAATGAAAAACTGTTTTTT
D gene: NA; clone size: NA; J gene: TRBJ2-5; V gene: TRBV6-6; CDR3 protein: CASVLGIQQETQYF; CDR3 DNA: TGTGCCAGCGTCCTGGGGATACAACAAGAGACCCAGTACTTC
D gene: TRBD2; clone size: NA; J gene: TRBJ2-7; V gene: TRBV5-1; CDR3 protein: CASSLAPLAGGYEQYF; CDR3 DNA: TGCGCCAGCAGCTTGGCACCCCTAGCGGGGGGCTACGAGCAGTACTTC
D gene: NA; clone size: few; J gene: TRBJ1-5; V gene: TRBV7-9; CDR3 protein: CASSLGRDNQPQHF; CDR3 DNA: TGTGCCAGCAGCTTAGGGAGGGACAATCAGCCCCAGCATTTT
D gene: TRBD2; clone size: NA; J gene: TRBJ2-7; V gene: TRBV28; CDR3 protein: CASSTARTSGRDWVDEQYF; CDR3 DNA: TGTGCCAGCAGTACTGCACGGACTAGCGGGAGGGATTGGGTTGACGAGCAGTACTTC
D gene: NA; clone size: NA; J gene: TRBJ1-4; V gene: TRBV14; CDR3 protein: CASSQEAATTNEKLFF; CDR3 DNA: TGTGCCAGCAGCCAAGAGGCAGCCACAACTAATGAAAAACTGTTTTTT
D gene: NA; clone size: NA; J gene: TRBJ1-5; V gene: TRBV4-1; CDR3 protein: CASSQDAERVFQPQHF; CDR3 DNA: TGCGCCAGCAGCCAAGATGCAGAGAGGGTTTTTCAGCCCCAGCATTTT
D gene: NA; clone size: NA; J gene: TRBJ1-5; V gene: TRBV2; CDR3 protein: CASSERQLRNQPQHF; CDR3 DNA: TGTGCCAGCAGTGAAAGACAGTTGCGCAATCAGCCCCAGCATTTT
D gene: NA; clone size: NA; J gene: TRBJ2-2; V gene: TRBV13; CDR3 protein: CASSLYGAGTGELFF; CDR3 DNA: TGTGCCAGCAGCTTATACGGGGCGGGCACCGGGGAGCTGTTTTTT
D gene: NA; clone size: NA; J gene: TRBJ2-3; V gene: TRBV10-2; CDR3 protein: CASRDYEDTQYF; CDR3 DNA: TGCGCCAGCAGGGACTACGAAGATACGCAGTATTTT
D gene: TRBD2; clone size: NA; J gene: TRBJ2-2; V gene: TRBV7-2; CDR3 protein: CASSHWTSGTGELFF; CDR3 DNA: TGTGCCAGCAGCCACTGGACTAGCGGTACCGGGGAGCTGTTTTTT
D gene: NA; clone size: few; J gene: TRBJ1-2; V gene: TRBV5-4; CDR3 protein: CASSLAGAPNYGYTF; CDR3 DNA: TGTGCCAGCAGCTTGGCAGGGGCTCCTAACTATGGCTACACCTTC
D gene: NA; clone size: once; J gene: TRBJ1-2; V gene: TRBV28; CDR3 protein: CASSLAGAPGTVYGYTF; CDR3 DNA: TGTGCCAGCAGTTTAGCAGGGGCCCCGGGTACCGTTTATGGCTACACCTTC
D gene: NA; clone size: NA; J gene: TRBJ2-2; V gene: TRBV28; CDR3 protein: CASSSWAGHNTGELFF; CDR3 DNA: TGTGCCAGCAGTTCATGGGCTGGGCACAACACCGGGGAGCTGTTTTTT
D gene: NA; clone size: few; J gene: TRBJ2-5; V gene: TRBV7-6; CDR3 protein: CASSLRFGGSQETQYF; CDR3 DNA: TGTGCCAGCAGCTTAAGGTTCGGCGGTTCCCAAGAGACCCAGTACTTC
D gene: NA; clone size: NA; J gene: TRBJ1-5; V gene: TRBV6-6; CDR3 protein: CASTPAGFQPQHF; CDR3 DNA: TGTGCCAGCACACCCGCAGGGTTTCAGCCCCAGCATTTT
D gene: TRBD1; clone size: NA; J gene: TRBJ1-5; V gene: TRBV5-4; CDR3 protein: CASSSREQGNQPQHF; CDR3 DNA: TGTGCCAGCAGCTCGCGTGAACAGGGGAATCAGCCCCAGCATTTT
D gene: NA; clone size: NA; J gene: TRBJ2-7; V gene: TRBV29-1; CDR3 protein: CSVSTSYEQYF; CDR3 DNA: TGCAGCGTTTCGACTAGCTACGAGCAGTACTTC
D gene: NA; clone size: NA; J gene: TRBJ2-7; V gene: TRBV4-3; CDR3 protein: CASRHIGSGSYEQYF; CDR3 DNA: TGCGCCAGCAGGCATATCGGTTCCGGATCCTACGAGCAGTACTTC
D gene: TRBD2; clone size: NA; J gene: TRBJ2-5; V gene: TRBV18; CDR3 protein: CASSPPGLVETQYF; CDR3 DNA: TGTGCCAGCTCACCTCCGGGACTAGTGGAGACCCAGTACTTC
D gene: NA; clone size: NA; J gene: TRBJ1-1; V gene: TRBV7-8; CDR3 protein: CASSLPPAGAGTEAFF; CDR3 DNA: TGTGCCAGCAGCTTACCCCCCGCGGGGGCTGGCACTGAAGCTTTCTTT
D gene: TRBD1; clone size: NA; J gene: TRBJ2-7; V gene: TRBV29-1; CDR3 protein: CSVAGTGGRKISYEQYF; CDR3 DNA: TGCAGCGTGGCCGGGACAGGGGGCCGTAAAATTTCCTACGAGCAGTACTTC
D gene: NA; clone size: NA; J gene: TRBJ2-2; V gene: TRBV2; CDR3 protein: CASSERRTNTGELFF; CDR3 DNA: TGTGCCAGCAGTGAGCGGAGAACGAACACCGGGGAGCTGTTTTTT